Listed here are 12 T cell receptor beta chains from one sample, sequenced in a study of tumor-infiltrating lymphocytes in localized non-small cell lung cancer (dated by TCRdb to 2020 to 2023). The library was made by the immunoSEQ multiplex PCR assay. Not all clones reach the TCRdb copy of this immuneACCESS table, which keeps in-frame sequences only. Checked studies attribute under half of the gap to unresolved V genes and leave the rest unexplained. The sample yields some 13,000 clones; nearly 70% were counted once. The ten largest clonotypes hold 22% of the sample. The sample comprised uninvolved lung tissue not adjacent to the tumor. These receptors originate from a human donor with non-small cell lung cancer.

The CDR3 DNA reads TGTGCCGGGGGGGCGGGGGCTGGGGCCAACGTCCTGACTTTC. It yields the protein CAGGAGAGANVLTF. The V call is TRBV30, the J call TRBJ2-6, with D possibly being TRBD2 (7 bases). In germline, CDR1 is GTSNPN, CDR2 SVGIG (reference sequence). Trimming removed 8 bases from V and 2 bases from J, with 13 bases in between. The CDR3 covers 14 residues.

In its sample, this clone was seen a few times. The rearrangement uses TRBV19 and TRBJ2-2; D remains unclear. The CDR3 has 15 amino acids. Trimming removed 1 base at V and 2 bases at J, with 8 bases between. Germline V gene lookup returns CDR1 LNHDA and CDR2 SQIVND (reference sequence). The CDR3 region is CASSIGQINTGELFF. Here the CDR3 DNA reads TGTGCCAGTAGTATAGGACAAATTAACACCGGGGAGCTGTTTTTT.

The chain has TRBV5-1 and TRBJ2-3; D uncertain. V lost 4 bases and J 2 bases, leaving 5 bases between the germline ends. This CDR3 comprises 12 residues. Germline V lookup: CDR1 SGHRS, CDR2 YFSETQ. The CDR3 bases are TGCGCCAGCAGCCAACCCACAGATACGCAGTATTTT. The encoded protein is CASSQPTDTQYF.

The V and J genes are TRBV4-1 and TRBJ2-7; 10 nucleotides match TRBD1. The CDR3 runs to 18 residues. V lost 0 bases and J lost 2; bases outside the gene matches: 10. The V gene's germline CDR1 is MGHRA and CDR2 YSYEKL. The CDR3: CASSQEEPGTGATYEQYF. CDR3 nucleotide sequence: TGCGCCAGCAGCCAAGAGGAGCCGGGGACAGGGGCTACCTACGAGCAGTACTTC.

For this clone: A much larger clone differs by one base, so this may be a read error. The genes are TRBV5-1 and TRBJ2-2; 7 bases match TRBD1. Germline V gene sequence: CDR1 SGHRS, CDR2 YFSETQ. The CDR3 is made up of 15 amino acids. V shed 0 bases and J 3 bases; nucleotides not matched to a gene: 2. The CDR3 bases are TGCGCCAGCAGCTTGGTTCAGGGGGACACCGGGGAGCTGTTTTTT. Its protein product is CASSLVQGDTGELFF.

The chain has TRBV11-2 and TRBJ2-7; no firm D call. Trimming stripped 1 base from V and 1 base from J, with 8 bases between. The CDR3 is 14 amino acids. Germline lookup yields CDR1 SGHAT and CDR2 FQNNGV. CDR3 sequence: CASSLVSGSYEQYF. Written as DNA, the CDR3 is TGTGCCAGCAGCTTAGTTTCCGGTTCCTACGAGCAGTACTTC.

The chain uses TRBV30 and TRBJ1-6; unclear D gene. From germline, CDR1 is GTSNPN and CDR2 SVGIG (reference sequence). This CDR3 region has 13 residues. Trimming removed 2 bases from V and 7 bases from J, with 9 bases in between. The CDR3 is CAWSLQTNSPLHF. CDR3 nucleotides: TGTGCCTGGAGTTTGCAGACGAATTCACCCCTCCACTTT.

In this sample, this clone turned up a few times. The chain links TRBV7-3 to TRBJ2-1; D call uncertain. With 4 bases removed from V and 0 bases from J, the gap between germline ends came to 10 bases. Germline V gene sequence: CDR1 SGHTA, CDR2 FQGTGA. The length of the CDR3 is 15 residues. The DNA of the CDR3 is TGTGCCAGCAGCTCCGCCCCGAGCTCCTACAATGAGCAGTTCTTC. Translation: CASSSAPSSYNEQFF.

The chain links TRBV28 to TRBJ1-1, with D possibly being TRBD1 (5 bases). Trimming pared 6 bases from V and 1 base from J, leaving 24 bases between. CDR3 length: 18 amino acids. Germline V gives CDR1 MDHEN, CDR2 SYDVKM. Here the CDR3 reads CASSTVWWAGGTNTEAFF. CDR3 nucleotide sequence: TGTGCCAGCAGCACCGTCTGGTGGGCGGGGGGAACGAACACTGAAGCTTTCTTT.

The CDR3 loop reads CAWKPGTSGGYGTQYF. The CDR3 nucleotides are TGTGCCTGGAAACCCGGGACTAGCGGGGGGTATGGTACGCAGTATTTT. V is TRBV30 and J is TRBJ2-3; 15 nucleotides agree with TRBD2. V was pared by 4 bases and J by 8 bases, with 10 bases of the junction left unmatched. The germline gives CDR1 GTSNPN, CDR2 SVGIG (reference sequence). CDR3 length: 16 residues.

The chain links TRBV19 to TRBJ2-3, with 8 bases matching TRBD2. V lost 6 bases and J lost 0; bases outside the gene matches: 2. The CDR3 length is 14 residues. The germline V gene has CDR1 LNHDA and CDR2 SQIVND (reference sequence). This CDR3 reads CASSPSGSTDTQYF. Written as DNA, the CDR3 is TGTGCCAGTAGCCCTAGCGGGAGCACAGATACGCAGTATTTT. Supplemented by reference TRBV19 and TRBJ2-3, the full variable domain reads DGGITQSPKYLFRKEGQNVTLSCEQNLNHDAMYWYRQDPGQGLRLIYYSQIVNDFQKGDIAEGYSVSREKKESFPLTVTSAQKNPTAFYLCASSPSGSTDTQYFGPGTRLTVL.

The sample holds one count of this clone. The V call is TRBV11-3, the J call TRBJ1-1; 7 nucleotides match TRBD1. V dropped 5 bases and J dropped 1; count of bases not matched to a gene: 7. The CDR3 is 15 amino acids. Germline CDR1 reads SGHNT; CDR2 reads YENEEA. CDR3 coding DNA: TGTGCCAGCAGCCCCGGAGGGACAGCGAACACTGAAGCTTTCTTT. Its translation: CASSPGGTANTEAFF.